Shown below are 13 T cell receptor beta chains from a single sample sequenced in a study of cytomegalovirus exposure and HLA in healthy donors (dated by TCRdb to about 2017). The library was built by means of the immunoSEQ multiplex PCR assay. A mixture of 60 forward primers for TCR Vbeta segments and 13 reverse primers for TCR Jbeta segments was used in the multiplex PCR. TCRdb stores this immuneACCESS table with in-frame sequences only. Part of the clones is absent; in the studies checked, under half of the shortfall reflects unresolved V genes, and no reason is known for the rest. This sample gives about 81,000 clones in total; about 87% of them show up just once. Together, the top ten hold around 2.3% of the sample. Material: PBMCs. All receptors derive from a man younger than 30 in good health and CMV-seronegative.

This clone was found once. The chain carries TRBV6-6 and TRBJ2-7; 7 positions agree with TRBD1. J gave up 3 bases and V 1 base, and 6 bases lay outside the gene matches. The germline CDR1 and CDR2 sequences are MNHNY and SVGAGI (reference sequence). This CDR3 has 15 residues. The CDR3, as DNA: TGTGCCAGCAGTTACTTTTCCGGGACAGTCTACGAGCAGTACTTC. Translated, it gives CASSYFSGTVYEQYF.

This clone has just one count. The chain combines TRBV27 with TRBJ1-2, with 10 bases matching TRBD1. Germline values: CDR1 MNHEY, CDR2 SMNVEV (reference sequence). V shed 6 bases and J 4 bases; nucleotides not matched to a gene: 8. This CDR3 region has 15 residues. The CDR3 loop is CASSPGQGPLYGYTF. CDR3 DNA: TGTGCCAGCAGCCCGGGACAGGGGCCCCTCTATGGCTACACCTTC.

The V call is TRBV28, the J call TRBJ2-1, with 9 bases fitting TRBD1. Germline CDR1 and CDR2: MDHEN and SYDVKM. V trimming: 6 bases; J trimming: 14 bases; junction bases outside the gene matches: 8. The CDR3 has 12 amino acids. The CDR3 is CASRTGQGLKFF. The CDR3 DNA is TGTGCCAGCAGGACGGGACAGGGTCTCAAGTTCTTC.

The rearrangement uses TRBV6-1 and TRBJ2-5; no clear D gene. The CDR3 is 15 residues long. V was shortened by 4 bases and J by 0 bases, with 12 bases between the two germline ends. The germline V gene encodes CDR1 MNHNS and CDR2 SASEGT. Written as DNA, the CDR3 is TGTGCCAGCAGTGCCAGGCCCCCCTACCAAGAGACCCAGTACTTC. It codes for CASSARPPYQETQYF.

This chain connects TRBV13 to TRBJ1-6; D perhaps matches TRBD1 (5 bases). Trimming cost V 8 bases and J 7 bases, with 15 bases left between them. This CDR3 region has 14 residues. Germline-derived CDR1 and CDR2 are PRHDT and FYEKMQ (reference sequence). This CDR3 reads CASSWGQSNSPLHF. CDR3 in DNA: TGTGCCAGCTCTTGGGGCCAGTCCAATTCACCCCTCCACTTT.

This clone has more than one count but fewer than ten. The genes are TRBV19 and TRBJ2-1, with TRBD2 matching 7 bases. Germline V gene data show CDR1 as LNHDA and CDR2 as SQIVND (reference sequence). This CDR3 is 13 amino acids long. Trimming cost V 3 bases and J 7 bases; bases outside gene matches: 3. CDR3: CASSITGGNEQFF. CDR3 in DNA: TGTGCCAGTAGTATTACGGGGGGAAATGAGCAGTTCTTC.

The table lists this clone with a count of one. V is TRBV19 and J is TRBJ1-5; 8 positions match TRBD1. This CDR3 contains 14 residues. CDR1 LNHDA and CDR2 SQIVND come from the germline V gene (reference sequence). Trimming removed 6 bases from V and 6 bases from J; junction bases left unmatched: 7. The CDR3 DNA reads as TGTGCCAGTAGAACGACAGGGGAAGGTCAGCCCCAGCATTTT. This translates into CASRTTGEGQPQHF.

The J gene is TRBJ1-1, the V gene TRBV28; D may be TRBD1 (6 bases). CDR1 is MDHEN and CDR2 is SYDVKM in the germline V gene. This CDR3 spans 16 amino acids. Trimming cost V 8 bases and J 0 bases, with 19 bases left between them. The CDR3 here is CASGRGGARLNTEAFF. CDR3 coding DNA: TGTGCCAGCGGAAGAGGGGGGGCGAGATTGAACACTGAAGCTTTCTTT.

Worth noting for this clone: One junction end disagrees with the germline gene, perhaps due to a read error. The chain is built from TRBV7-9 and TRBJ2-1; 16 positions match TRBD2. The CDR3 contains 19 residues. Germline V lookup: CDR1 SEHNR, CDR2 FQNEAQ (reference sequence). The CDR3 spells CASSLGLAGGPGSCNEQFF. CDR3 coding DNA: TGTGCCAGCAGCCTGGGACTAGCGGGAGGGCCTGGCTCCTGCAATGAGCAGTTCTTC.

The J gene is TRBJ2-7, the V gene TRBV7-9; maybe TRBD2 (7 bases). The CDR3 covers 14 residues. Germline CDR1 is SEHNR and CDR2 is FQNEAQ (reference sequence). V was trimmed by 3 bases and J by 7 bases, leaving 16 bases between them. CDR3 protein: CASSFPGGRLEQYF. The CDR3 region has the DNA TGTGCCAGCAGCTTTCCGGGGGGCAGGTTGGAGCAGTACTTC. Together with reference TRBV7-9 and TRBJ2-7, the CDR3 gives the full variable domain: DTGVSQNPRHKITKRGQNVTFRCDPISEHNRLYWYRQTLGQGPEFLTYFQNEAQLEKSRLLSDRFSAERPKGSFSTLEIQRTEQGDSAMYLCASSFPGGRLEQYFGPGTRLTVT.

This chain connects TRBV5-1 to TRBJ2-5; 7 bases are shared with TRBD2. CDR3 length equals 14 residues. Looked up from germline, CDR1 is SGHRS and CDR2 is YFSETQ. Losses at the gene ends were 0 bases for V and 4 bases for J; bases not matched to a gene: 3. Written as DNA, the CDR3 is TGCGCCAGCAGCTTGGGGACTAGGAGAGAGACCCAGTACTTC. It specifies CASSLGTRRETQYF.

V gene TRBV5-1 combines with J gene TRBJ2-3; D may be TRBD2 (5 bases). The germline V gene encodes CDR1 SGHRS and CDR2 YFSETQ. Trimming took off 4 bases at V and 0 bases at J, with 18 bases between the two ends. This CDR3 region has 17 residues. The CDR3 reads CASSPGFPVASTDTQYF. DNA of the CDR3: TGCGCCAGCAGCCCGGGGTTCCCTGTGGCTAGCACAGATACGCAGTATTTT.

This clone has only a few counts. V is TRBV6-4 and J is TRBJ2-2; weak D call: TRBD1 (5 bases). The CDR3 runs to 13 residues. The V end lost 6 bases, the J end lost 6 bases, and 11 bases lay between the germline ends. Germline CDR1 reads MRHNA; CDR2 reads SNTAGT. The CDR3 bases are TGTGCCAGCAGCGAAGGGGAATCCGGGGAGCTGTTTTTT. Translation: CASSEGESGELFF.